This T cell receptor (beta chain) emerged from a study of blood T cell repertoires in COVID-19. Looking at the study overall: Whether acute or convalescent, the COVID-19 samples came from the United States, Italy and Spain.

Sequenced by immunoSEQ multiplex PCR; TCRdb stores in-frame clones only, minus some. The sample contains 140,000 to 150,000 clones, about nine tenths of which appear only once. This CDR3 has 14 residues. J lost 8 bases, V lost 5 bases, and 7 bases had no gene match. Germline V CDR1 and CDR2: MDHEN, SYDVKM. This clonotype was obtained from a man aged 80 or over with acute or convalescent COVID-19. Sequencing input: peripheral blood. V gene TRBV28 combines with J gene TRBJ1-2, with TRBD1 matching 11 bases. CDR3 in amino acids: CASSLLGQGAGYTF. CDR3 in DNA: TGTGCCAGCAGTCTACTCGGACAGGGGGCGGGCTACACCTTC.